The clone carrying this T cell receptor beta chain is a singleton in its sample. This sample was included in a study of blood T cell repertoires in COVID-19. Looking at the study overall: There were acute and convalescent COVID-19 samples, and they came from the United States, Italy and Spain. PBMCs, B-cell-depleted T cells, or T cells provided the cDNA or gDNA that made up the material.

Assay used: immunoSEQ multiplex PCR; TCRdb lists only in-frame clones, some missing. The repertoire has roughly 15,000 clones, roughly 87% of them found once; the top ten carry 15% to 20%. This receptor was obtained from a man between 45 and 60 years old with active COVID-19. Material for sequencing was peripheral blood.

CDR3 DNA sequence: TGTGCCAGCTCACCAACCGGTACAGGGAATCAGCCCCAGCATTTT. It is translated as CASSPTGTGNQPQHF. The rearrangement links TRBV18 to TRBJ1-5, with D perhaps TRBD1 (6 bases). There are 15 residues in the CDR3. V was clipped by 2 bases and J by 4 bases, with 12 bases between them. CDR1 and CDR2 (germline): KGHSH, LQKENI.